The present T cell receptor beta chain was sequenced within a study of blood T cells in healthy people across ages. The germline gives CDR1 MGHRA, CDR2 YSYEKL. Trimming removed 2 bases from V and 11 bases from J, with 33 bases in between. The CDR3 has 19 residues. With a J-beta primer mix and a sample-barcoded 5' primer, a second PCR ran roughly 6 to 11 cycles. In TCRdb, the 5' RACE reads were re-called with MiXCR into one record per CDR3 protein. Here the sample spans 700,000 or so distinct CDR3 sequences, roughly 43% being singletons. This clonotype originated in a man aged 80 or over in good health. Sample: blood. V usage is TRBV4-1 and J usage is TRBJ2-5; tentative D call: TRBD2 (9 bases). The CDR3 loop is CASSQRETGVGGRANEQYF. The CDR3 coding sequence is TGCGCCAGCAGCCAAAGGGAGACAGGGGTCGGCGGGAGGGCCAATGAGCAGTACTTC.